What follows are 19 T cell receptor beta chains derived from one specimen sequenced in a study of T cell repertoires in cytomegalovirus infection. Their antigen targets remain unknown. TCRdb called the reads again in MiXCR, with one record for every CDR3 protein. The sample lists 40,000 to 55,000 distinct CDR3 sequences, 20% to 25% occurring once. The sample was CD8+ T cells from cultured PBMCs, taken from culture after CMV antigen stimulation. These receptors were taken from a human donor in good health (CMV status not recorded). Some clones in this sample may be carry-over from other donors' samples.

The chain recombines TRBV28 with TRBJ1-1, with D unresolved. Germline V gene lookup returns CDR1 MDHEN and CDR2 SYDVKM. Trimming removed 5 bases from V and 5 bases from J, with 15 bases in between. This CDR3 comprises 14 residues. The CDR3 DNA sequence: TGTGCCAGCAGTGCCCACAACCCGGGGACTGAAGCTTTCTTT. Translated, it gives CASSAHNPGTEAFF.

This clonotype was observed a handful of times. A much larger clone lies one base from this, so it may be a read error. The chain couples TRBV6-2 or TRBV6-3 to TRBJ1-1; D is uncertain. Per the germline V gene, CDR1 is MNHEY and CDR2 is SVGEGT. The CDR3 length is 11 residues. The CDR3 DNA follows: TGTGACAGCAGTCCGAACACTGAAGCTTTCTTT. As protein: CDSSPNTEAFF.

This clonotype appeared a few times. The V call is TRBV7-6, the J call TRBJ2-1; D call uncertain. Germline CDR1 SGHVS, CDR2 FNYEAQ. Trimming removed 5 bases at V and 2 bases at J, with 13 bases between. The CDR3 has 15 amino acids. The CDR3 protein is CASSPPTDPYNEQFF. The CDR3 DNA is TGTGCCAGCAGCCCCCCGACTGATCCCTACAATGAGCAGTTCTTC.

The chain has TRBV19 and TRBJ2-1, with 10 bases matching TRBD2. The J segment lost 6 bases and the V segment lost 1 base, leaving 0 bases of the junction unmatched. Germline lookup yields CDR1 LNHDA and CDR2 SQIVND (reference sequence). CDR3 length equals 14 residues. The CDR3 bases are TGTGCCAGTAGTATAGGACTAGCGGGCAATGAGCAGTTCTTC. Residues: CASSIGLAGNEQFF.

The CDR3 DNA reads TGTGCCAGTAGTCCCGGGACAGTTGGGGCCAACGTCCTGACTTTC. Its protein is CASSPGTVGANVLTF. The chain carries TRBV19 and TRBJ2-6; 7 bases line up with TRBD1. The germline V gene encodes CDR1 LNHDA and CDR2 SQIVND (reference sequence). J was trimmed by 3 bases and V by 5 bases; bases with no gene match: 4. CDR3 length: 15 amino acids.

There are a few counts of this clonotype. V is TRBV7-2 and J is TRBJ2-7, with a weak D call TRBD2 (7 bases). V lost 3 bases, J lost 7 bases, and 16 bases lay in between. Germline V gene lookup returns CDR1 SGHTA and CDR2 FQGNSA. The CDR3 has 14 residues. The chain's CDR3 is CASSFIGGAREQYF. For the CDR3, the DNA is TGTGCCAGCAGCTTTATTGGGGGGGCGCGGGAGCAGTACTTC.

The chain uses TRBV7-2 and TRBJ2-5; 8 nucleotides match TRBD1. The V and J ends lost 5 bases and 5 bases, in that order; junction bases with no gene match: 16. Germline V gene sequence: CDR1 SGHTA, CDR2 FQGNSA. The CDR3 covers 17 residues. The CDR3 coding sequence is TGTGCCAGCAGCCCTTATCCAAGGACAGGGTCGTCGGAGACCCAGTACTTC. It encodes CASSPYPRTGSSETQYF.

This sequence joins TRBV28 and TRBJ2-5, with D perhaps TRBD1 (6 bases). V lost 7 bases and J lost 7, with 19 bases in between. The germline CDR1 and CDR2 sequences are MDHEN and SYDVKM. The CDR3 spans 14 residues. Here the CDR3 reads CASTKPGALVTQYF. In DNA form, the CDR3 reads TGTGCCAGCACCAAACCAGGGGCGTTGGTGACCCAGTACTTC. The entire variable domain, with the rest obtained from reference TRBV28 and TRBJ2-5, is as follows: DVKVTQSSRYLVKRTGEKVFLECVQDMDHENMFWYRQDPGLGLRLIYFSYDVKMKEKGDIPEGYSVSREKKERFSLILESASTNQTSMYLCASTKPGALVTQYFGPGTRLLVL.

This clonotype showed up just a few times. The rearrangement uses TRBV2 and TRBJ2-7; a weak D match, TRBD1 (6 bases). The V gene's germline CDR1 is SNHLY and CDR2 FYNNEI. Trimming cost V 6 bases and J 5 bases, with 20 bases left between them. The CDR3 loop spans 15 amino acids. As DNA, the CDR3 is TGTGCCAGCAGAGCAGAGCCCGGACAGCTCGACGAGCAGTACTTC. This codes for CASRAEPGQLDEQYF. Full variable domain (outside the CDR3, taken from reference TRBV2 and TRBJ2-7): EPEVTQTPSHQVTQMGQEVILRCVPISNHLYFYWYRQILGQKVEFLVSFYNNEISEKSEIFDDQFSVERPDGSNFTLKIRSTKLEDSAMYFCASRAEPGQLDEQYFGPGTRLTVT.

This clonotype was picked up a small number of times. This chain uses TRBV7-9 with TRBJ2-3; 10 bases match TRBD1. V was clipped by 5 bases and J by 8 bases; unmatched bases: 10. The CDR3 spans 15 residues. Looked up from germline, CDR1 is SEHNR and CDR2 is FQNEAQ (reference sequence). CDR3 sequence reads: CASSPPGQGFATQYF. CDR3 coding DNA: TGTGCCAGCAGCCCCCCGGGACAGGGGTTCGCTACGCAGTATTTT.

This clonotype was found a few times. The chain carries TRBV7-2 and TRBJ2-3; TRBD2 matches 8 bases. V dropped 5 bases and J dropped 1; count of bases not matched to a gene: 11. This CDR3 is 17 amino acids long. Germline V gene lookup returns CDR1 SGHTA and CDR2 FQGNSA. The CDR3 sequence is CASSRLGGGRGTDTQYF. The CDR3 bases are TGTGCCAGCAGCCGCCTCGGGGGGGGTCGGGGCACAGATACGCAGTATTTT.

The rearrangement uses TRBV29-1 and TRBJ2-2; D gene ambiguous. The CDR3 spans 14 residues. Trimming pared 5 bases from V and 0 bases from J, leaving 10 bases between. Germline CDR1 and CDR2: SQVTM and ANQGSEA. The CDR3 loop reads CSVYHGSNTGELFF. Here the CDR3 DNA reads TGCAGCGTTTACCACGGCTCGAACACCGGGGAGCTGTTTTTT.

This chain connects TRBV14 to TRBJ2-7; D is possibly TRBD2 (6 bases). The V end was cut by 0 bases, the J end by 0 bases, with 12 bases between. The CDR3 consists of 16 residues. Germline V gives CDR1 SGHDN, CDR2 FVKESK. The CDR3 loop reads CASSQDSAGSSYEQYF. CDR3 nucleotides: TGTGCCAGCAGCCAAGATAGCGCGGGGAGCTCCTACGAGCAGTACTTC.

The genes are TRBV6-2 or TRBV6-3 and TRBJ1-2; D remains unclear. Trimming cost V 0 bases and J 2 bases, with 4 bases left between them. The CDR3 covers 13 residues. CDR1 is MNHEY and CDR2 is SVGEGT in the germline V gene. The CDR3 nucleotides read TGTGCCAGCAGTTACTCGACCAACTATGGCTACACCTTC. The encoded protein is CASSYSTNYGYTF.

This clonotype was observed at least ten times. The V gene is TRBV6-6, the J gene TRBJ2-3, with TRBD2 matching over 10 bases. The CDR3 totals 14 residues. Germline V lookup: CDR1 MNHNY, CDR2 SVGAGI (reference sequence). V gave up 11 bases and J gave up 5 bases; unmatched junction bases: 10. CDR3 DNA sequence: TGTGCCGTTCTACTAGCGGGGAGAGTAGATACGCAGTATTTT. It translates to CAVLLAGRVDTQYF.

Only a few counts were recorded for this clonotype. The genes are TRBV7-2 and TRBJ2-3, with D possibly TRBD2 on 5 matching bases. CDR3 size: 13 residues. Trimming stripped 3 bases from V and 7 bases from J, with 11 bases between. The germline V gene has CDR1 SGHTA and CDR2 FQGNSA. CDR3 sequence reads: CASSLDSPNTQYF. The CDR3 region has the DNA TGTGCCAGCAGCTTGGACTCCCCCAATACGCAGTATTTT.

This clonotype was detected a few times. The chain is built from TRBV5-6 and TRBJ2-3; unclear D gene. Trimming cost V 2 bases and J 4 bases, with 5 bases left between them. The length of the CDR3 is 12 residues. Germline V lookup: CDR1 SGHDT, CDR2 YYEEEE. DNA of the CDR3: TGTGCCAGCAGCTTAGTATCAGATACGCAGTATTTT. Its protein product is CASSLVSDTQYF.

Here the CDR3 reads CASTLGQGVHEQYF. The DNA for the CDR3 is TGTGCCAGCACCTTGGGGCAGGGGGTACACGAGCAGTACTTC. The rearrangement links TRBV11-2 to TRBJ2-7; TRBD1 matches at 7 bases. The CDR3 runs 14 residues. In germline, CDR1 is SGHAT, CDR2 FQNNGV. V lost 7 bases and J lost 5; bases outside the gene matches: 11.

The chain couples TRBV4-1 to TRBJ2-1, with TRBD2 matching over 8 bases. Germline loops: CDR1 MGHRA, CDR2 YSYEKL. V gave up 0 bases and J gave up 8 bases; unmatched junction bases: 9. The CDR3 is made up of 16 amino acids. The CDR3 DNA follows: TGCGCCAGCAGCCAAGAGTCCCAGCGGGAGCACCATGAGCAGTTCTTC. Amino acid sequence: CASSQESQREHHEQFF.